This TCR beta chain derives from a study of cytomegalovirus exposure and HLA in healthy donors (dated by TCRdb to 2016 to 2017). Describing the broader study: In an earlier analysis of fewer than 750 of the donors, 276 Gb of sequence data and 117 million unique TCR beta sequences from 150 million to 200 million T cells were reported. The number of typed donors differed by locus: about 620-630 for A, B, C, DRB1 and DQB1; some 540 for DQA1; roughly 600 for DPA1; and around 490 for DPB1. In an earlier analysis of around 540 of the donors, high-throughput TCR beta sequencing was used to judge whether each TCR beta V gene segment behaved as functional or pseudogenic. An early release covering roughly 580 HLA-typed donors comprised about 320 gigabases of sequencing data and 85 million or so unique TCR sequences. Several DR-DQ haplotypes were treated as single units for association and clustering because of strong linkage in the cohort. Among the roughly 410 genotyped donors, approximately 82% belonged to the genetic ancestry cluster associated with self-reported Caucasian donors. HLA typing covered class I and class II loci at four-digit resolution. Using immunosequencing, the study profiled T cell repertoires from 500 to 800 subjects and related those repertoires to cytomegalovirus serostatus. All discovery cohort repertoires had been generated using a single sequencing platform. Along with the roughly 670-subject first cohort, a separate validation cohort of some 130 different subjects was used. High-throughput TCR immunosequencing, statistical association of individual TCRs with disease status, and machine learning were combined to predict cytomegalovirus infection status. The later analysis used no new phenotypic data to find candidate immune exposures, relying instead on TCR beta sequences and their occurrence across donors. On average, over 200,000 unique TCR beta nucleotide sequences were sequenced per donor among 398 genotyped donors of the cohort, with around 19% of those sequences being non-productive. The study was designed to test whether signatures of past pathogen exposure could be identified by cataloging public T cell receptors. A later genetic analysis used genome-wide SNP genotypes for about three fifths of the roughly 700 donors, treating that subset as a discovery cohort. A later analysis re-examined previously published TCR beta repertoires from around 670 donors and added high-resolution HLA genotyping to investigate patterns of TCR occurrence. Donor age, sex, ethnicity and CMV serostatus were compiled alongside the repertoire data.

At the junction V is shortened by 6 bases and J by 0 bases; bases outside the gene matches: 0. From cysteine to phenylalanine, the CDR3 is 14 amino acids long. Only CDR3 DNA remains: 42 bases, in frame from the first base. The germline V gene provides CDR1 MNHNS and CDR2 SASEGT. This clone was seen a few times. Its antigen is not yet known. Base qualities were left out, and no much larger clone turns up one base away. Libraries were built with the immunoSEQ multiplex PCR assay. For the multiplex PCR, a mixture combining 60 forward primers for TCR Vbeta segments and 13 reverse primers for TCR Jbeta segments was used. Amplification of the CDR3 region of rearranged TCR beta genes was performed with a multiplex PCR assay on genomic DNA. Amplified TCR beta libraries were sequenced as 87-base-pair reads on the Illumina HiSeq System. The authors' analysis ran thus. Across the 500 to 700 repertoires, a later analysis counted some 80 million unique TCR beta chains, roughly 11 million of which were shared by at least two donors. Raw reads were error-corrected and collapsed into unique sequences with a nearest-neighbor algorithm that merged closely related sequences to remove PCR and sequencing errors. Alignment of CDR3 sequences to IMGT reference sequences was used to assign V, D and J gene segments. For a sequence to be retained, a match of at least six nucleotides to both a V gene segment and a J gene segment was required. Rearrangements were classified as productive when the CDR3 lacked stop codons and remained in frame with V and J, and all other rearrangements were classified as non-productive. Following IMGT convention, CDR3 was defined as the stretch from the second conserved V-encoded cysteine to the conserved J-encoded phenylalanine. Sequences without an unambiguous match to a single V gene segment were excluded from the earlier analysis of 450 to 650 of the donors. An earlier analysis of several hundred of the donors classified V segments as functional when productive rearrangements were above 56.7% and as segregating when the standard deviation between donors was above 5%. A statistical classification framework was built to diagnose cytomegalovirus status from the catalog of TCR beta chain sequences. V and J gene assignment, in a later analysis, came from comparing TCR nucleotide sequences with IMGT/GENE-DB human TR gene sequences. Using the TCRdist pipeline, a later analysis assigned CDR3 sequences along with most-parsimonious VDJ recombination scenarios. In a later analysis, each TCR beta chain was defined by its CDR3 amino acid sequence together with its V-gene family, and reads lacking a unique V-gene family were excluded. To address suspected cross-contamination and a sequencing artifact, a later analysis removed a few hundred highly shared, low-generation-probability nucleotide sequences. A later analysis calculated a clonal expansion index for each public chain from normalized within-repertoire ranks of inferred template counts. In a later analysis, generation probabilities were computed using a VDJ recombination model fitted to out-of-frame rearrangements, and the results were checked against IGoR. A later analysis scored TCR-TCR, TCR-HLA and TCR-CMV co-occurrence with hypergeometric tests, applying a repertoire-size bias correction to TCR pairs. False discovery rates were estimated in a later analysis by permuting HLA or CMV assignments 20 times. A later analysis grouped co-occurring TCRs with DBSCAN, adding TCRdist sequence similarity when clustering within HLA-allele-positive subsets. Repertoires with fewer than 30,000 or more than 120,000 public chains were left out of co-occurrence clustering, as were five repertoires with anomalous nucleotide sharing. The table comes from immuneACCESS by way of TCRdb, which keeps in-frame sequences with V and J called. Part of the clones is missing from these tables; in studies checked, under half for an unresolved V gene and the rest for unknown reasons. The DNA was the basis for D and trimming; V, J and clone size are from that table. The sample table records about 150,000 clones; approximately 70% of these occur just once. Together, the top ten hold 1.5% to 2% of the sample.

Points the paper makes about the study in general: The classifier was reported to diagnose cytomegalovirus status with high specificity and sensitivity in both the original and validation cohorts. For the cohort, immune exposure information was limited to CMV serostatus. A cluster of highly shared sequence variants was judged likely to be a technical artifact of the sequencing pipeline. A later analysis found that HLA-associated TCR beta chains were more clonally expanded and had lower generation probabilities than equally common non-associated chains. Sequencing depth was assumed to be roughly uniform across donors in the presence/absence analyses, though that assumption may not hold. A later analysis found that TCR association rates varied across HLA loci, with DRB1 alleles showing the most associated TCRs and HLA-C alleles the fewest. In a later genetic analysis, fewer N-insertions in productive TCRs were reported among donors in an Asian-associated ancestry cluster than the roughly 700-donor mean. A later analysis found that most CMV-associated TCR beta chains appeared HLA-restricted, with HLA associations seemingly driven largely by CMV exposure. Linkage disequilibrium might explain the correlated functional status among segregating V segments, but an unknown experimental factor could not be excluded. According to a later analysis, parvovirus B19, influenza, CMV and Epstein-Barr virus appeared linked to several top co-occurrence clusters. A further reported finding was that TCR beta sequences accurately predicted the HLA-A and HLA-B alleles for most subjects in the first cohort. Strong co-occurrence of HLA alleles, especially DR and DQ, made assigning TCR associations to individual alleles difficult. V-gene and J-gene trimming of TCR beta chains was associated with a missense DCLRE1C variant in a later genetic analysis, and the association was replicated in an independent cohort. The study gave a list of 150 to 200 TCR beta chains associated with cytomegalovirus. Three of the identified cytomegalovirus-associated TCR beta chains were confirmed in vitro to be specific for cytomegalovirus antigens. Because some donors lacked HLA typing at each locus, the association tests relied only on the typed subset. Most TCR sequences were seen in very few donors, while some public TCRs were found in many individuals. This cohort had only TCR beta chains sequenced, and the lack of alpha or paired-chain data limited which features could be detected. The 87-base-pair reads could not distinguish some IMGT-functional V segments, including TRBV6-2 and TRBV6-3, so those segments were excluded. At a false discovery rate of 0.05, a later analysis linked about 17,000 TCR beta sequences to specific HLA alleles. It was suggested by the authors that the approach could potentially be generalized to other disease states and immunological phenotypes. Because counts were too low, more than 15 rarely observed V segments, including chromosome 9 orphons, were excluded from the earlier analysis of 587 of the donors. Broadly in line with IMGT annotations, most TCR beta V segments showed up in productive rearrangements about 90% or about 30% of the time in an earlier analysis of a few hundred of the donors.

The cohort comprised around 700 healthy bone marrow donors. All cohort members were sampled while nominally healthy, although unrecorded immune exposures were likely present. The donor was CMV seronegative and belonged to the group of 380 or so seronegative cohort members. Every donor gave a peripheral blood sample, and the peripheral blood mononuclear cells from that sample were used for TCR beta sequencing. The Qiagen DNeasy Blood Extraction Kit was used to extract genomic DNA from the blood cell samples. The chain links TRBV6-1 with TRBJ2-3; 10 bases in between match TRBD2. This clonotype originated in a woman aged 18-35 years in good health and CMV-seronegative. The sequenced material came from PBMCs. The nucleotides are TGTGCCAGCAGGACTAGCGGGAGCACAGATACGCAGTATTTT. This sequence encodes CASRTSGSTDTQYF.